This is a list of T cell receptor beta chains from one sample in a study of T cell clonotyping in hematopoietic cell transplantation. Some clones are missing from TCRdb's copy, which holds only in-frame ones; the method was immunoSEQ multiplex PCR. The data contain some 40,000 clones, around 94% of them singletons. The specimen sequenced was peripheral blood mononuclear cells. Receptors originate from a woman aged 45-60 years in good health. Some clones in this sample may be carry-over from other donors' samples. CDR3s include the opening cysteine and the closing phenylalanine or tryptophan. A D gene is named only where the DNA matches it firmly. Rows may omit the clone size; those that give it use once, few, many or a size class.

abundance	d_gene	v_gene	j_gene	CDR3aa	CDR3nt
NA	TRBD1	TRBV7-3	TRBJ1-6	CASSLGTENSPLHF	TGTGCCAGCAGCCTAGGGACAGAAAATTCACCCCTCCACTTT
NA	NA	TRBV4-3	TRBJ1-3	CASSQGSGAGNTIYF	TGCGCCAGCAGCCAAGGTAGTGGGGCTGGAAACACCATATATTTT
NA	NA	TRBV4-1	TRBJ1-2	CASSQGTEREDGYTF	TGCGCCAGCAGCCAAGGTACAGAACGGGAAGATGGCTACACCTTC
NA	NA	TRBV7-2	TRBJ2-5	CASSLLGSETQYF	TGTGCCAGCAGCTTATTGGGTTCGGAGACCCAGTACTTC
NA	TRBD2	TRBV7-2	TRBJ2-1	CASSLRLAGEYNEQFF	TGTGCCAGCAGCCTCCGACTAGCGGGGGAGTACAATGAGCAGTTCTTC
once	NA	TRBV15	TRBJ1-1	CATSPGYTEAFF	TGTGCCACTTCCCCGGGGTACACTGAAGCTTTCTTT
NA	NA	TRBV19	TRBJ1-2	CASSPTGSYGYTF	TGTGCCAGTAGCCCGACCGGGAGCTATGGCTACACCTTC
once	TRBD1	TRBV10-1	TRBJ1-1	CASRGHRTGAFTEAFF	TGCGCCAGCAGGGGACATCGGACAGGGGCATTCACTGAAGCTTTCTTT
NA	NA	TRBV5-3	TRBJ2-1	CARSGNNEQFF	TGTGCCAGAAGCGGGAACAATGAGCAGTTCTTC
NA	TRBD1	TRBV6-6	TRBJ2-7	CASRVTMDRSSYEQYF	TGTGCCAGCAGGGTAACGATGGACAGGAGCTCCTACGAGCAGTACTTC
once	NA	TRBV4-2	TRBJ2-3	CASSQDLEGQDTQYF	TGTGCCAGCAGCCAAGACCTCGAAGGGCAAGATACGCAGTATTTT
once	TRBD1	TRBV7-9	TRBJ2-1	CASSLDRDSEQFF	TGTGCCAGCAGCTTAGACCGGGACAGCGAGCAGTTCTTC
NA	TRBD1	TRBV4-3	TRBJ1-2	CASRSGQGALSGYTF	TGCGCCAGCAGAAGCGGACAGGGGGCATTATCCGGCTACACCTTC
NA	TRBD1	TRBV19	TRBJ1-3	CASSGDRLSGNTIYF	TGTGCCAGTAGTGGGGACAGACTCTCTGGAAACACCATATATTTT
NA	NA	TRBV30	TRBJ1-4	CAWSVIGGENEKLFF	TGTGCCTGGAGTGTAATTGGGGGGGAGAATGAAAAACTGTTTTTT
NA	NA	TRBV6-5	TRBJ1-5	CASSYGVYSNQPQHF	TGTGCCAGCAGTTACGGAGTTTATAGCAATCAGCCCCAGCATTTT
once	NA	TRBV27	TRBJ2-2	CASSFRWGYGELFF	TGTGCCAGCAGTTTTCGGTGGGGGTACGGGGAGCTGTTTTTT
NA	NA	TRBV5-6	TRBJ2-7	CASSFTGLGASYEQYF	TGTGCCAGCAGTTTTACAGGGTTGGGGGCGTCCTACGAGCAGTACTTC
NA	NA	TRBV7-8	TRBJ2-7	CASSSEGYNGGSYEQYF	TGTGCCAGCAGCTCCGAGGGCTATAACGGGGGCTCCTACGAGCAGTACTTC
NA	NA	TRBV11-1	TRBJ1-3	CASSLGDHSGNTIYF	TGTGCCAGCAGCTTAGGGGACCACTCTGGAAACACCATATATTTT
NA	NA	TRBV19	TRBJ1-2	CASSIGISGGYTF	TGTGCCAGTAGTATTGGGATTTCGGGAGGCTACACCTTC
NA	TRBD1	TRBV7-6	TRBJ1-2	CASSLAGGSGYTF	TGTGCCAGCAGCTTAGCAGGGGGCTCTGGCTACACCTTC
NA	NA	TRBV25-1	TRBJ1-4	CATGGSSDEKLFF	TGTGCCACGGGGGGCTCTTCGGATGAAAAACTGTTTTTT
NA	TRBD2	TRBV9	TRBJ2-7	CASSVSGATNYEQYF	TGTGCCAGCAGCGTCAGCGGGGCCACGAACTACGAGCAGTACTTC
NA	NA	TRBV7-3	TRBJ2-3	CASSTSVRDTQYF	TGTGCCAGCAGCACCTCGGTAAGAGATACGCAGTATTTT
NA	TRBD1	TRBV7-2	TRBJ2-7	CASSLGDSYEQYF	TGTGCCAGCAGCTTAGGGGACAGCTACGAGCAGTACTTC
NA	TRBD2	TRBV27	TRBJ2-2	CASARGANGELFF	TGTGCCAGCGCGCGGGGGGCTAACGGGGAGCTGTTTTTT
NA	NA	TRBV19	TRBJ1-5	CASHNRAERQPQHF	TGTGCCAGCCACAATAGGGCAGAGCGACAGCCCCAGCATTTT
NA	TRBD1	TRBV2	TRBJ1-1	CASTLEGANTEAFF	TGTGCCAGCACCTTGGAGGGGGCGAACACTGAAGCTTTCTTT
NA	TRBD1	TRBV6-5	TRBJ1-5	CASSDSTGGNQPQHF	TGTGCCAGCAGTGACTCGACAGGGGGCAATCAGCCCCAGCATTTT
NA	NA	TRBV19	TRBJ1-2	CASSIEWQGKAYTF	TGTGCCAGTAGTATAGAATGGCAGGGGAAGGCCTACACCTTC
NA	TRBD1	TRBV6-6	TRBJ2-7	CASSFTGQGAWEQYF	TGTGCCAGCAGTTTTACGGGACAGGGGGCTTGGGAGCAGTACTTC
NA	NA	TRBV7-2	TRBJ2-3	CASSLLRATDTQYF	TGTGCCAGCAGCCTGCTCCGGGCGACAGATACGCAGTATTTT
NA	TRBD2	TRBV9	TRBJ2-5	CASSSTPAGGKTQYF	TGTGCCAGCAGCTCAACCCCAGCGGGGGGAAAGACCCAGTACTTC
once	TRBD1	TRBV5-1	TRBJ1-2	CASSRGQGVYGYTF	TGCGCCAGCAGCCGGGGACAGGGCGTATATGGCTACACCTTC
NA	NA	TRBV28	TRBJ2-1	CASSLRSRSYNEQFF	TGTGCCAGCAGTTTAAGGAGCCGTTCCTACAATGAGCAGTTCTTC
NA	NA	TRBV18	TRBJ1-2	CASSPETRPHGYTF	TGTGCCAGCTCACCGGAGACCCGGCCGCATGGCTACACCTTC
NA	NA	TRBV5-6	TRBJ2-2	CASSFERTFNTGELFF	TGTGCCAGCAGCTTTGAGAGGACGTTTAACACCGGGGAGCTGTTTTTT
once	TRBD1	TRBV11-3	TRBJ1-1	CASSSRRQGNEAFF	TGTGCCAGCAGCTCGAGACGACAGGGGAATGAAGCTTTCTTT
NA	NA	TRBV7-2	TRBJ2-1	CASSQRGSSYNEQFF	TGTGCCAGCAGCCAAAGGGGGAGCTCCTACAATGAGCAGTTCTTC
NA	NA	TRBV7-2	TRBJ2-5	CATSLEYQETQYF	TGTGCGACGAGCTTGGAGTACCAAGAGACCCAGTACTTC
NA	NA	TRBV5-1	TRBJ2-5	CASSLAGASAQETQYF	TGCGCCAGCAGCTTGGCCGGGGCTAGCGCACAAGAGACCCAGTACTTC
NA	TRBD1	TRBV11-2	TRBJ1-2	CASSISRDSIYGYTF	TGTGCCAGCAGCATCAGCCGGGACAGCATATATGGCTACACCTTC
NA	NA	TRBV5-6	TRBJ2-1	CASSLVGFQQFF	TGTGCCAGCAGCTTGGTCGGGTTTCAGCAGTTCTTC
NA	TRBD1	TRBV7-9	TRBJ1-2	CASSPRQGDYGYTF	TGTGCCAGCAGCCCGCGACAGGGGGACTATGGCTACACCTTC
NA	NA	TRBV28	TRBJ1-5	CASSVPPGRNQPQHF	TGTGCCAGCAGTGTCCCGCCAGGAAGGAATCAGCCCCAGCATTTT
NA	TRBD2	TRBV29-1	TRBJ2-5	CSGYRGGQETQYF	TGCAGCGGGTACCGGGGGGGCCAAGAGACCCAGTACTTC